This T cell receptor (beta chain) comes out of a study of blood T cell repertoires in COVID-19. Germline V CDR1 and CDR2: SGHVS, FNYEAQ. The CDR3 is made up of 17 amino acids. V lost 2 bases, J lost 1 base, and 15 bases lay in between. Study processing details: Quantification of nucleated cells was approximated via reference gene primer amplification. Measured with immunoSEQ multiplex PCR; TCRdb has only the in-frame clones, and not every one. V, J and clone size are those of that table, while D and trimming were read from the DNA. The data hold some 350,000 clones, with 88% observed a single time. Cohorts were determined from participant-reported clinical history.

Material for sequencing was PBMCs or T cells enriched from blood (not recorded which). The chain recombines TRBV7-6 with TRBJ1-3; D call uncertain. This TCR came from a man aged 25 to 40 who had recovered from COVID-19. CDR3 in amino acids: CASSLYLSRASGNTIYF. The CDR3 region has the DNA TGTGCCAGCAGCTTATATCTCTCCAGAGCGTCTGGAAACACCATATATTTT.